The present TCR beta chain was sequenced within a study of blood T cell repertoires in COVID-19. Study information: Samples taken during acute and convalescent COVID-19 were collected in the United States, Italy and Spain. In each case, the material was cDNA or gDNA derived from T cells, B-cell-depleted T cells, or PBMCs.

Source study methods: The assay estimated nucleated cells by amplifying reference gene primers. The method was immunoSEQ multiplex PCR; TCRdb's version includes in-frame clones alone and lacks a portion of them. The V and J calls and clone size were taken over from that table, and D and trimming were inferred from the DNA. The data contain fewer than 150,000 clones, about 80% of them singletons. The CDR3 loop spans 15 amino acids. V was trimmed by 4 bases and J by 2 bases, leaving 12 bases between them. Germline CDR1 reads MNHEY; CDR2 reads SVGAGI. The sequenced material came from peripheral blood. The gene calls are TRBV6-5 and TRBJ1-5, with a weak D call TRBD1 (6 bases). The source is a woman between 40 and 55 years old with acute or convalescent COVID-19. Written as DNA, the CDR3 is TGTGCCAGCAGTTCCCAGGGGTTTGGCAATCAGCCCCAGCATTTT. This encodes CASSSQGFGNQPQHF.